Listed here is a single T cell receptor beta chain. A read error may be the cause here, since a much bigger clone is one base away. Clones were read by immunoSEQ multiplex PCR, and TCRdb kept only the in-frame ones, dropping some. The sample carries roughly 100,000 clones, roughly four fifths recorded once. The data belong to a study of CD8 T cell repertoires and HIV-1 epitope variants. The CDR3 spans 14 residues. Germline V gene lookup returns CDR1 MNHEY and CDR2 SVGAGI. Sample: uncultured baseline CD8+ T cells from peripheral blood mononuclear cells (PBMCs). The rearrangement joins TRBV6-5 to TRBJ1-1; D call uncertain. This TCR was recovered from a male donor with HIV. The CDR3 region is CTSSYSAEITEAFF. As DNA, the CDR3 is TGTACCAGCAGTTACTCGGCAGAAATCACTGAAGCTTTCTTT.